The 23 T cell receptor beta chains listed next were all sequenced from one sample in a study of CD8+ T cells in alopecia areata. RNA was extracted and reverse transcribed into cDNA as the sequencing template. Only in-frame clones appear in the TCRdb table, and some are missing; sequencing was by immunoSEQ multiplex PCR. The sample lists around 200,000 clones, around 58% occurring once. Treatment of the sample: oral pan-JAK inhibitor, 5-10 mg twice daily. Sequenced material: CD8+ T cells sorted from blood, taken at week 24, from a patient treated with tofacitinib. These receptors were collected from a human donor with alopecia areata.

This sequence joins TRBV30 and TRBJ1-3; no firm D call. The V gene lost 4 bases and the J gene lost 0 bases, with 16 bases spanning the gap. This CDR3 contains 16 residues. Germline CDR1 GTSNPN, CDR2 SVGIG (reference sequence). CDR3 in DNA: TGTGCCTGGAATCACGGAGATCCGCACTCTGGAAACACCATATATTTT. Translating gives CAWNHGDPHSGNTIYF.

This chain uses TRBV11-2 with TRBJ2-7; perhaps TRBD1 as D (6 bases). The CDR3 extends over 13 amino acids. Trimming pared 5 bases from V and 1 base from J, leaving 9 bases between. CDR1 is SGHAT, CDR2 FQNNGV, per germline. This chain's CDR3 is CASSPGQSYEQYF. The CDR3 DNA is TGTGCCAGCAGCCCCGGACAGTCCTACGAGCAGTACTTC.

The chain employs TRBV7-9 and TRBJ2-7; D is ambiguous. This CDR3 comprises 12 residues. CDR1 is SEHNR, CDR2 FQNEAQ, per germline (reference sequence). With 4 bases removed from V and 3 bases from J, the gap between germline ends came to 7 bases. The CDR3 loop reads CASSSVFYEQYF. In DNA form, the CDR3 reads TGTGCCAGCAGCTCAGTGTTCTACGAGCAGTACTTC.

The rearrangement uses TRBV7-2 and TRBJ2-1; no clear D gene. V lost 3 bases and J lost 4, with 4 bases in between. Looked up from germline, CDR1 is SGHTA and CDR2 is FQGNSA. The CDR3 has 12 amino acids. The CDR3 DNA is TGTGCCAGCAGCTTGAGTTACAATGAGCAGTTCTTC. This sequence encodes CASSLSYNEQFF.

The CDR3 region is CASSPLGDTQYF. The CDR3 DNA reads as TGTGCCAGCAGCCCATTGGGAGATACGCAGTATTTT. The J gene is TRBJ2-3, the V gene TRBV7-6; D gene uncertain. The V gene lost 5 bases and the J gene lost 5 bases, with 8 bases spanning the gap. Germline CDR1 SGHVS, CDR2 FNYEAQ. The CDR3 is 12 residues long.

CDR3 nucleotides: TGTGCCGCCGGGGGGACCCGGGACAAACAAAATTACAATGAGCAGTTCTTC. This sequence encodes CAAGGTRDKQNYNEQFF. The chain couples TRBV10-3 to TRBJ2-1; TRBD2 might be the D (7 bases). The CDR3 covers 17 residues. Trimming left V 11 bases short and J 4 bases short, with 27 bases between. CDR1 and CDR2 (germline): ENHRY, SYGVKD.

This CDR3 is CASGGGMDSSTDTQYF. The CDR3 coding sequence is TGCGCCAGCGGAGGGGGGATGGACTCCAGCACAGATACGCAGTATTTT. V and J are TRBV5-1 and TRBJ2-3; possibly TRBD1 or TRBD2 for D (6 bases each). Trimming removed 7 bases at V and 0 bases at J, with 18 bases between. The length of the CDR3 is 16 residues. The germline CDR1 and CDR2 sequences are SGHRS and YFSETQ.

The CDR3 is CASSQRGRGYGYTF. The CDR3 DNA is TGTGCCAGCAGCCAGAGGGGAAGGGGCTATGGCTACACCTTC. The genes are TRBV4-2 and TRBJ1-2; tentatively, D is TRBD1 (5 bases). This CDR3 is 14 amino acids long. V dropped 3 bases and J dropped 4 bases, with 12 bases sitting between them. Germline V gene data show CDR1 as LGHNA and CDR2 as YNFKEQ.

This sequence joins TRBV27 and TRBJ1-1; tentative D call: TRBD1 (6 bases). Trimming took 4 bases from V and 1 from J, leaving 10 bases between them. The CDR3 consists of 14 residues. Germline CDR1 and CDR2: MNHEY and SMNVEV (reference sequence). The CDR3 DNA follows: TGTGCCAGCAGTTCCCCGGGGGCGAACACTGAAGCTTTCTTT. This codes for CASSSPGANTEAFF.

This clone was seen a handful of times. The gene calls are TRBV7-9 and TRBJ1-1, with D hard to call. The CDR3 runs to 15 residues. Germline CDR1 is SEHNR and CDR2 is FQNEAQ (reference sequence). Trimming removed 1 base at V and 1 base at J, with 10 bases between. CDR3 in amino acids: CASSLVVGKNTEAFF. DNA of the CDR3: TGTGCCAGCAGCTTAGTGGTTGGGAAGAACACTGAAGCTTTCTTT.

This clone occurred once. This chain uses TRBV5-4 with TRBJ1-2; D is perhaps TRBD1 (5 bases). The CDR3 is made up of 15 amino acids. Germline V lookup: CDR1 SGHNT, CDR2 YYREEE (reference sequence). With 4 bases removed from V and 8 bases from J, the gap between germline ends came to 21 bases. The CDR3 protein is CASSTPGTPRRGYTF. In DNA, the CDR3 is TGTGCCAGCAGCACCCCCGGGACGCCGAGGCGGGGCTACACCTTC. The full variable domain, in which reference TRBV5-4 and TRBJ1-2 provide the parts outside the CDR3, is ETGVTQSPTHLIKTRGQQVTLRCSSQSGHNTVSWYQQALGQGPQFIFQYYREEENGRGNFPPRFSGLQFPNYSSELNVNALELDDSALYLCASSTPGTPRRGYTFGSGTRLTVV.

This sequence joins TRBV25-1 and TRBJ1-2, with D unclear. There are 13 residues in the CDR3. The ends were cut back, 4 bases at V and 6 bases at J, with 12 bases in the middle. CDR1 and CDR2 (germline): MGHDK, SYGVNS. The CDR3 here is CASSGRVPHGYTF. The CDR3 DNA follows: TGTGCCAGCAGTGGGAGGGTTCCCCATGGCTACACCTTC.

The genes are TRBV4-1 and TRBJ1-2; a possible D gene is TRBD1 (6 bases). V lost 3 bases and J lost 4, with 21 bases in between. The germline V gene has CDR1 MGHRA and CDR2 YSYEKL. This CDR3 contains 17 residues. The CDR3 sequence is CASSHGGQNLFFYGYTF. The CDR3 DNA reads as TGCGCCAGCAGCCACGGAGGACAGAACCTTTTCTTCTATGGCTACACCTTC.

V is TRBV11-2 and J is TRBJ2-7; no reliable D call. The V gene lost 6 bases and the J gene lost 6 bases, with 9 bases spanning the gap. CDR1 is SGHAT, CDR2 FQNNGV, per germline. This CDR3 region has 11 residues. DNA for the CDR3: TGTGCCAGCAGTTTTTCACCCGAGCAGTACTTC. It translates to CASSFSPEQYF.

This rearrangement joins TRBV9 to TRBJ1-4; maybe TRBD1 (5 bases). CDR3 length equals 14 residues. With 2 bases removed from V and 7 bases from J, the gap between germline ends came to 12 bases. CDR1 and CDR2 from the germline V gene are SGDLS and YYNGEE. The CDR3: CASSVAGAAEKLFF. Written as DNA, the CDR3 is TGTGCCAGCAGCGTGGCCGGGGCGGCTGAAAAACTGTTTTTT. The full variable domain, its missing parts supplied by reference TRBV9 and TRBJ1-4, is DSGVTQTPKHLITATGQRVTLRCSPRSGDLSVYWYQQSLDQGLQFLIQYYNGEERAKGNILERFSAQQFPDLHSELNLSSLELGDSALYFCASSVAGAAEKLFFGSGTQLSVL.

This chain connects TRBV7-9 to TRBJ2-2, with 7 bases matching TRBD1. Germline CDR1 and CDR2: SEHNR and FQNEAQ (reference sequence). The trim removed 2 bases at V and 1 base at J, leaving 7 bases unmatched. The CDR3 length is 17 residues. CDR3 DNA sequence: TGTGCCAGCAGCTTACCCCGACAGGGAGTGAACACCGGGGAGCTGTTTTTT. This translates into CASSLPRQGVNTGELFF.

This clone appeared a single time. The chain carries TRBV4-1 and TRBJ2-5; D is possibly TRBD1 or TRBD2 (5 bases each). V dropped 1 base and J dropped 3 bases, with 18 bases sitting between them. This CDR3 has 17 amino acids. Germline CDR1 is MGHRA and CDR2 is YSYEKL. As DNA, the CDR3 is TGCGCCAGCAGCCAAGCACCAGCCGGGACCAGCGAAGAGACCCAGTACTTC. This sequence encodes CASSQAPAGTSEETQYF.

The sample holds a few counts of this clone. The chain joins TRBV7-8 to TRBJ2-1; the D gene is possibly TRBD2 (5 bases). Germline CDR1 reads SGHVS; CDR2 reads FQNEAQ. The CDR3 has 13 residues. Trimming left V 3 bases short and J 5 bases short, with 8 bases between. In nucleotides, the CDR3 is TGTGCCAGCAGCTTGATCGGGGACAATGAGCAGTTCTTC. This sequence encodes CASSLIGDNEQFF.

The gene calls are TRBV30 and TRBJ1-2, with D possibly being TRBD1 (5 bases). Deletions cut 2 bases from V and 1 base from J, with 14 bases between. CDR1 and CDR2 (germline): GTSNPN, SVGIG (reference sequence). CDR3 length: 15 residues. CDR3: CAWSPGPSFNYGYTF. The CDR3 DNA is TGTGCCTGGAGTCCGGGACCTTCTTTTAACTATGGCTACACCTTC.

This clone came up a few times. This chain links TRBV30 with TRBJ1-6; D remains unclear. Germline V lookup: CDR1 GTSNPN, CDR2 SVGIG (reference sequence). CDR3 length: 14 residues. Deletions cut 1 base from V and 7 bases from J, with 11 bases between. CDR3 coding DNA: TGTGCCTGGAGTGGGGCCGGGCGGAATTCACCCCTCCACTTT. It translates to CAWSGAGRNSPLHF.

The chain couples TRBV7-9 to TRBJ1-1; D remains ambiguous. Germline lookup yields CDR1 SEHNR and CDR2 FQNEAQ (reference sequence). V dropped 4 bases and J dropped 4 bases, with 10 bases sitting between them. CDR3 length equals 13 residues. The CDR3 protein is CASSSGVGTEAFF. The CDR3 nucleotides read TGTGCCAGCAGCTCGGGAGTTGGCACTGAAGCTTTCTTT.

Only a few counts were recorded for this clone. The chain has TRBV13 and TRBJ2-3, with D perhaps TRBD1 (5 bases). The germline gives CDR1 PRHDT, CDR2 FYEKMQ (reference sequence). The CDR3 runs 17 residues. The V end was cut by 4 bases, the J end by 2 bases, with 19 bases between. The CDR3 sequence is CASSSPDRRAFTDTQYF. In DNA form, the CDR3 reads TGTGCCAGCAGCTCACCAGACAGACGGGCCTTCACAGATACGCAGTATTTT.

The gene calls are TRBV11-2 and TRBJ2-2; tentatively, D is TRBD2 (7 bases). CDR1 and CDR2 (germline): SGHAT, FQNNGV. Between the trimmed V and J ends, which lost 0 bases and 16 bases, there was a span of 15 bases. The CDR3 spans 13 residues. The CDR3, as DNA: TGTGCCAGCAGCTTAGACGGGGGGCCCTTTGGGTTTTTT. It specifies CASSLDGGPFGFF. The full variable domain, in which reference TRBV11-2 and TRBJ2-2 provide the parts outside the CDR3, is EAGVAQSPRYKIIEKRQSVAFWCNPISGHATLYWYQQILGQGPKLLIQFQNNGVVDDSQLPKDRFSAERLKGVDSTLKIQPAKLEDSAVYLCASSLDGGPFGFFGEGSRLTVL.